Presented here are 26 T cell receptor beta chains from one specimen sequenced in a study of CD8+ T cells in alopecia areata. The treatment is: oral pan-JAK inhibitor, 5-10 mg twice daily. Sequencing templates came from extracted RNA that was reverse transcribed into cDNA. The method was immunoSEQ multiplex PCR; TCRdb's version includes in-frame clones alone and lacks a portion of them. The sample has approximately 210,000 clones; 45% to 75% are singletons. The specimen was CD4+ T cells sorted from blood, collected at week 4, from a patient treated with tofacitinib. The receptor set was obtained from a human donor with alopecia areata.

V usage is TRBV28 and J usage is TRBJ2-5, with TRBD1 matching over 9 bases. V was pared by 5 bases and J by 5 bases, with 9 bases of the junction left unmatched. The CDR3 has 15 amino acids. Per germline, CDR1 MDHEN and CDR2 SYDVKM. CDR3: CASSTWDRDLETQYF. CDR3 DNA sequence: TGTGCCAGCAGTACCTGGGACAGGGATTTGGAGACCCAGTACTTC.

This chain joins TRBV5-6 and TRBJ1-5; D is ambiguous. Germline V gives CDR1 SGHDT, CDR2 YYEEEE. CDR3 size: 15 residues. The V gene lost 1 base and the J gene lost 2 bases, with 10 bases spanning the gap. For the CDR3, the DNA is TGTGCCAGCAGCTTGCGCGGACCTGGCAATCAGCCCCAGCATTTT. This translates into CASSLRGPGNQPQHF.

The rearrangement joins TRBV5-1 to TRBJ2-7; 11 nucleotides match TRBD2. J was trimmed by 2 bases and V by 1 base; bases with no gene match: 8. CDR1 is SGHRS, CDR2 YFSETQ, per germline. The CDR3 contains 17 residues. DNA for the CDR3: TGCGCCAGCAGCTTGCAACCTAGCGGGGGGTTAACCTACGAGCAGTACTTC. This translates into CASSLQPSGGLTYEQYF.

The chain carries TRBV5-4 and TRBJ1-6; a weak D match, TRBD1 (5 bases). The ends were cut back, 3 bases at V and 9 bases at J, with 16 bases in the middle. The CDR3 is 15 amino acids. Per germline, CDR1 SGHNT and CDR2 YYREEE (reference sequence). CDR3 residues: CASSSGKGVISPLHF. CDR3 nucleotides: TGTGCCAGCAGCTCGGGAAAAGGGGTGATTTCACCCCTCCACTTT.

This clone was picked up a small number of times. The chain employs TRBV2 and TRBJ2-5; TRBD1 agrees at 9 bases. The CDR3 is made up of 17 amino acids. Germline CDR1 reads SNHLY; CDR2 reads FYNNEI. V shed 3 bases and J 2 bases; nucleotides not matched to a gene: 10. The CDR3, as DNA: TGTGCCAGCAGTGATTCTTCGGGACAGGGTTTTCAAGAGACCCAGTACTTC. It encodes CASSDSSGQGFQETQYF.

The rearrangement links TRBV6-1 to TRBJ1-4; maybe TRBD1 (5 bases). Germline CDR1 is MNHNS and CDR2 is SASEGT. The V end lost 3 bases, the J end lost 0 bases, and 5 bases lay between the germline ends. This CDR3 comprises 14 residues. The CDR3 region has the DNA TGTGCCAGCAGTGAGGGGGCAACTAATGAAAAACTGTTTTTT. As protein: CASSEGATNEKLFF.

This chain links TRBV15 with TRBJ2-3, with 8 bases matching TRBD2. The CDR3 extends over 15 amino acids. V dropped 3 bases and J dropped 2; count of bases not matched to a gene: 4. CDR1 is LNHNV, CDR2 YYDKDF, per germline (reference sequence). Written as DNA, the CDR3 is TGTGCCACCAGCAGGGGACTAGGATACACAGATACGCAGTATTTT. Translating it yields CATSRGLGYTDTQYF.

In its sample, this clone was seen once. The chain uses TRBV30 and TRBJ1-3; 9 bases agree with TRBD1. The CDR3 is 15 residues long. Germline V gene lookup returns CDR1 GTSNPN and CDR2 SVGIG (reference sequence). Trimming removed 1 base from V and 2 bases from J; junction bases left unmatched: 3. CDR3 sequence (DNA): TGTGCCTGGAGTGAGGGACAGGGCGCTGGAAACACCATATATTTT. Residues: CAWSEGQGAGNTIYF.

The chain links TRBV6-1 to TRBJ2-7; 9 bases are shared with TRBD1. Germline loops: CDR1 MNHNS, CDR2 SASEGT. The V and J ends lost 2 bases and 6 bases, in that order; junction bases with no gene match: 5. The CDR3 has 14 amino acids. The CDR3 nucleotides are TGTGCCAGCAGTGAAAGGGGACAGGGAGGCGAGCAGTACTTC. This gives the protein CASSERGQGGEQYF.

The rearrangement uses TRBV27 and TRBJ2-7; 12 bases line up with TRBD1. The CDR3 extends over 17 amino acids. Unmatched junction bases numbered 9, after V lost 0 bases and J lost 6 bases. Germline CDR1 MNHEY, CDR2 SMNVEV (reference sequence). The CDR3 region is CASSLSNLRDRGREQYF. The CDR3 region has the DNA TGTGCCAGCAGTTTATCGAACCTCCGGGACAGGGGGCGCGAGCAGTACTTC.

This clone occurred a few times. CDR3 protein: CASRFITGELFF. CDR3 coding DNA: TGTGCCAGCAGGTTTATCACCGGGGAGCTGTTTTTT. The chain is built from TRBV28 and TRBJ2-2, with D unresolved. The CDR3 totals 12 residues. Germline V CDR1 and CDR2: MDHEN, SYDVKM. V dropped 6 bases and J dropped 4 bases, with 6 bases sitting between them.

The chain carries TRBV7-2 and TRBJ2-7, with D possibly being TRBD1 or TRBD2 (5 bases each). Germline V lookup: CDR1 SGHTA, CDR2 FQGNSA. CDR3 length: 18 residues. Trimming shortened V by 0 bases and J by 0 bases, and 18 bases separated the two germline ends. The CDR3 spells CASSLAPLFGANSYEQYF. In nucleotides, the CDR3 is TGTGCCAGCAGCTTAGCGCCCCTGTTCGGGGCCAACTCCTACGAGCAGTACTTC.

The gene calls are TRBV10-3 and TRBJ2-3; D call uncertain. The germline V gene encodes CDR1 ENHRY and CDR2 SYGVKD. Between the trimmed V and J ends, which lost 10 bases and 4 bases, there was a span of 21 bases. This CDR3 has 15 residues. CDR3 sequence reads: CATLPYLEYADTQYF. The CDR3 DNA reads as TGTGCCACCCTACCCTATCTGGAATATGCAGATACGCAGTATTTT.

In this sample, this clone turned up once. V and J are TRBV30 and TRBJ2-3; D gene unclear. CDR1 is GTSNPN, CDR2 SVGIG, per germline (reference sequence). The CDR3 is 14 residues long. V lost 3 bases to trimming and J lost 1 base, with 11 bases between them. The CDR3 is CAWRGRLGTDTQYF. The CDR3 nucleotides are TGTGCCTGGAGAGGTCGTCTGGGCACAGATACGCAGTATTTT.

The chain uses TRBV18 and TRBJ2-7; 7 bases line up with TRBD1. With V trimmed by 5 bases and J by 3 bases, 13 bases remained unmatched. The length of the CDR3 is 16 residues. Germline lookup yields CDR1 KGHSH and CDR2 LQKENI. The CDR3 nucleotides are TGTGCCAGCTCAGCACTTGGGACAGAGAGTTTCTACGAGCAGTACTTC. Amino acids: CASSALGTESFYEQYF.

This sequence joins TRBV18 and TRBJ2-7; D gene uncertain. CDR1 is KGHSH, CDR2 LQKENI, per germline. The CDR3 runs 12 residues. V was shortened by 3 bases and J by 6 bases, with 9 bases between the two germline ends. The CDR3 here is CASSPSYAEQYF. CDR3 nucleotide sequence: TGTGCCAGCTCACCCTCCTACGCCGAGCAGTACTTC.

The chain couples TRBV9 to TRBJ2-3, with D possibly called TRBD1 or TRBD2 (5 bases each). Trimming removed 0 bases from V and 0 bases from J, with 5 bases in between. This CDR3 is 14 amino acids long. The germline CDR1 and CDR2 sequences are SGDLS and YYNGEE. This CDR3 is CASSVGDSTDTQYF. The CDR3 DNA sequence: TGTGCCAGCAGCGTAGGGGACAGCACAGATACGCAGTATTTT.

The rearrangement uses TRBV11-3 and TRBJ2-1; 7 bases map to TRBD2. CDR1 and CDR2 (germline): SGHNT, YENEEA. V shed 0 bases, J shed 6 bases, and the junction held 5 bases outside the gene matches. This CDR3 comprises 15 residues. This chain's CDR3 is CASSLDRLAVNEQFF. CDR3 in DNA: TGTGCCAGCAGCTTAGATCGCCTAGCGGTCAATGAGCAGTTCTTC.

V is TRBV27 and J is TRBJ2-3; 7 bases match TRBD2. The V gene's germline CDR1 is MNHEY and CDR2 SMNVEV (reference sequence). CDR3 length equals 14 residues. V was pared by 8 bases and J by 4 bases, with 9 bases of the junction left unmatched. CDR3 protein: CASGGLRRADTQYF. CDR3 nucleotide sequence: TGTGCCAGCGGGGGACTACGGCGGGCAGATACGCAGTATTTT.

This chain uses TRBV5-1 with TRBJ2-7; D might be TRBD2 (6 bases). V was cut by 0 bases and J by 2 bases, with 9 bases left in between. Germline V gene sequence: CDR1 SGHRS, CDR2 YFSETQ. The CDR3 consists of 14 residues. CDR3: CASSLGGAPYEQYF. The CDR3 DNA is TGCGCCAGCAGCTTGGGCGGGGCGCCCTACGAGCAGTACTTC.

The V and J genes are TRBV4-1 and TRBJ2-6; possible D gene TRBD1, 6 bases. The germline CDR1 and CDR2 sequences are MGHRA and YSYEKL. The CDR3 runs to 19 residues. The V and J ends lost 0 bases and 2 bases respectively, with 17 bases between them. The CDR3 region has the DNA TGCGCCAGCAGCCAAGAAAGCCAGGGGAGAAGGGCTGGGGCCAACGTCCTGACTTTC. Translation gives CASSQESQGRRAGANVLTF.

J is TRBJ2-3 and V is TRBV7-9; D might be TRBD1 (5 bases). V was trimmed by 1 base and J by 1 base, leaving 6 bases between them. Germline CDR1 SEHNR, CDR2 FQNEAQ (reference sequence). This CDR3 contains 14 residues. The DNA of the CDR3 is TGTGCCAGCAGCTTAGAAGGGGGCACAGATACGCAGTATTTT. This encodes CASSLEGGTDTQYF.

This clone was seen more than once but under ten times. The chain links TRBV30 to TRBJ1-2; TRBD1 matches at 9 bases. The trim removed 5 bases at V and 8 bases at J, leaving 9 bases unmatched. CDR1 is GTSNPN and CDR2 is SVGIG in the germline V gene (reference sequence). This CDR3 is 13 amino acids long. Written as DNA, the CDR3 is TGTGCCTGGTCCCCGGGACAGGGAAGCGGCTACACCTTC. This encodes CAWSPGQGSGYTF.

This clone was seen a handful of times. The chain links TRBV11-2 to TRBJ2-7; 8 nucleotides line up with TRBD1. The CDR3 has 16 residues. The germline gives CDR1 SGHAT, CDR2 FQNNGV. The V and J ends lost 1 base and 3 bases, in that order; junction bases with no gene match: 8. In DNA form, the CDR3 reads TGTGCCAGCAGCTTAGCCCCCAGGGGGCGTATCTACGAGCAGTACTTC. Its translation is CASSLAPRGRIYEQYF. The variable domain in full, completed from reference TRBV11-2 and TRBJ2-7, reads EAGVAQSPRYKIIEKRQSVAFWCNPISGHATLYWYQQILGQGPKLLIQFQNNGVVDDSQLPKDRFSAERLKGVDSTLKIQPAKLEDSAVYLCASSLAPRGRIYEQYFGPGTRLTVT.

The chain links TRBV5-1 to TRBJ2-7, with D perhaps TRBD1 (6 bases). The CDR3 totals 13 residues. Trimming cost V 4 bases and J 2 bases, with 10 bases left between them. Germline V CDR1 and CDR2: SGHRS, YFSETQ. For the CDR3, the DNA is TGCGCCAGCAGCCCCCGGACAGCCTACGAGCAGTACTTC. Its translation is CASSPRTAYEQYF.

This chain connects TRBV29-1 to TRBJ2-2; 8 bases match TRBD1. This CDR3 comprises 13 residues. Germline-derived CDR1 and CDR2 are SQVTM and ANQGSEA. V lost 8 bases, J lost 6 bases, and 8 bases stayed unmatched. CDR3 sequence (DNA): TGCAGCATAGACAGGGGTGGGGCCGGGGAGCTGTTTTTT. This gives the protein CSIDRGGAGELFF.